This T cell receptor beta chain was identified in a study of shared clonotypes between healthy human individuals. Per sorted-subset replicate PCR, input was 150 to 250 ng DNA, representing tens of thousands of T cell genomes. The table came from immunoSEQ multiplex PCR; TCRdb's copy has only in-frame clones and leaves some out. The table shows approximately 700,000 clones, with around 78% occurring only once. General study results and limits: Estimated richness values were generally larger in naive subsets than in memory subsets.

The ends were cut back, 4 bases at V and 7 bases at J, with 19 bases in the middle. The CDR3 has 16 residues. The germline gives CDR1 MNHNY, CDR2 SVGAGI (reference sequence). CD4+ cells yielded CD45RA+ naive and CD45RA-negative memory subsets. A few counts support this clone. Its antigen is not identified. The sequenced sample was memory CD4+ T cells sorted from blood. Subset in this sample: CD45RA-negative fraction. V is TRBV6-6 and J is TRBJ1-4, with D hard to call. This receptor was obtained from a young woman in good health. The CDR3 DNA reads TGTGCCAGCAGTTCCGTAAGTGGTCCATCGGGTGAAAAACTGTTTTTT. Encoded protein: CASSSVSGPSGEKLFF.